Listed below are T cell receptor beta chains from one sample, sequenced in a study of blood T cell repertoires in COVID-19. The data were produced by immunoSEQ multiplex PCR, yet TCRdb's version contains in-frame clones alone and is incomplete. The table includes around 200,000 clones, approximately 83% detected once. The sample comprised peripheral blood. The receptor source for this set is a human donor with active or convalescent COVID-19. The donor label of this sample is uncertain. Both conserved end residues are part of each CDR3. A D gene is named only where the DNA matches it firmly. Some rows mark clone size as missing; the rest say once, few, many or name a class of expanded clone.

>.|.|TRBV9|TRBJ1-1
TGTGCCAGCAGCGTAGGCGGGGGCGCCTCTGAAGCTTTCTTT
CASSVGGGASEAFF
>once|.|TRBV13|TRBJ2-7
TGTGCCAGCAGCTCCCACAGGGAGACCTCCTACGAGCAGTACTTC
CASSSHRETSYEQYF
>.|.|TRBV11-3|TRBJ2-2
TGTGCCAGTCAAGGGGTGACCGGGGAGCTGTTTTTT
CASQGVTGELFF
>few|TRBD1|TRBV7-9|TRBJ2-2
TGTGCCAGCAGCCCCAAGACAGGGGCCTTCACCGGGGAGCTGTTTTTT
CASSPKTGAFTGELFF
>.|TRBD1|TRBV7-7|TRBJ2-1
TGTGCCAGCAGCTTAGGGTCCGGGACAGAGAATGAGCAGTTCTTC
CASSLGSGTENEQFF
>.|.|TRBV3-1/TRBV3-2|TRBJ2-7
TGTGCCAGCAGCCAGGGAGACGAGCAGTACTTC
CASSQGDEQYF
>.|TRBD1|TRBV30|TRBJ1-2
TGTGCCTGGACGACAGGGCCCACTATCGGCTACACCTTC
CAWTTGPTIGYTF
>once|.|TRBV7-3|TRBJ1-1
TGTGCCAGCAGCTTAGGGGCTAAGGGCACTGAAGCTTTCTTT
CASSLGAKGTEAFF
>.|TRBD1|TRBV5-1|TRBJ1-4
TGCGCCAGCAGCTTGGGGACAGGTCCCAATGAAAAACTGTTTTTT
CASSLGTGPNEKLFF
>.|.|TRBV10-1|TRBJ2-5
TGCGCCAGCAGTGACGGCAGGGGAGAGACCCAGTACTTC
CASSDGRGETQYF
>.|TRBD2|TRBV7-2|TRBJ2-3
TGTGCCAGCAGCTTATTCGCTGCGGGGGGTGCAGATACGCAGTATTTT
CASSLFAAGGADTQYF
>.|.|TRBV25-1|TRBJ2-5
TGTGCCAGCAGTGAAGACAGCCTGGGGGAGACCCAGTACTTC
CASSEDSLGETQYF
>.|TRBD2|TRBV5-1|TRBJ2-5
TGCGCCAGCAGCTTCCGCGCGGGAGTCCAAGAGACCCAGTACTTC
CASSFRAGVQETQYF
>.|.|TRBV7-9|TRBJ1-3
TGTGCCAGCAGCTTAGACCAGGGGATTGGAGTCACCATATATTTT
CASSLDQGIGVTIYF
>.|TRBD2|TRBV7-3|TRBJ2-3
TGTGCCAGCAGCTTAAGTAGCGGGGGGTTGGATACGCAGTATTTT
CASSLSSGGLDTQYF
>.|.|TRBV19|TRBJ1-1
TGTGCCAGTAGTATCTCACAGGGAAGGACTGAAGCTTTCTTT
CASSISQGRTEAFF
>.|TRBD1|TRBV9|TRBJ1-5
TGTGCCAGCAGCCGGACAGGAATAAATCAGCCCCAGCATTTT
CASSRTGINQPQHF
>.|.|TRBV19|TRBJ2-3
TGTGCCAGTAGGCTATCCCGACTCACAGATACGCAGTATTTT
CASRLSRLTDTQYF
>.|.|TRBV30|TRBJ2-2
TGTGCCTGGAGTACCGTTCGGGCCGGGGAGCTGTTTTTT
CAWSTVRAGELFF
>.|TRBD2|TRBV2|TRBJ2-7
TGTGCCAGCAGGGAGACTAGCGGTTCCTACGAGCAGTACTTC
CASRETSGSYEQYF
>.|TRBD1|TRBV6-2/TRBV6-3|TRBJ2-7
TGTGCCAGCAGCCCTTCGGGACAGGGGTCTTCCTACGAGCAGTACTTC
CASSPSGQGSSYEQYF
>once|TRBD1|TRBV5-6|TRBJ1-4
TGTGCCAGCAGCTTGGCCACAAGGGGGCCAACTAATGAAAAACTGTTTTTT
CASSLATRGPTNEKLFF
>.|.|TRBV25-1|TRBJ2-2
TGTGCCAGCGACAACACCAACACCGGGGAGCTGTTTTTT
CASDNTNTGELFF
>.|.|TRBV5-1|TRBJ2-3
TGCGCCAGCAGCTTGGTTGCGGGGTCAGATACGCAGTATTTT
CASSLVAGSDTQYF
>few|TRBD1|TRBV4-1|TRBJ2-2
TGCGCCAGCAGCCAAGAACAGGGGCGGGAGCTGTTTTTT
CASSQEQGRELFF
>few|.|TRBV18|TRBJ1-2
TGTGCCAGCTCATCGGGACAATCTCGCGGCTATGGCTACACCTTC
CASSSGQSRGYGYTF
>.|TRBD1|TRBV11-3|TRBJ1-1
TGTGCCAGCAGCTTTTCAGGGGGCACTGAAGCTTTCTTT
CASSFSGGTEAFF
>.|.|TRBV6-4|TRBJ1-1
TGTGCCAGCAGCGCCACTTTGAACACTGAAGCTTTCTTT
CASSATLNTEAFF
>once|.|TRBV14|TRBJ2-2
TGTGCCAGCAGCCATCTCTTACGGGAGAACACCGGGGAGCTGTTTTTT
CASSHLLRENTGELFF
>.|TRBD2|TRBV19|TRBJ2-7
TGTGCCAGTAGTCCCCGGCTAGCGGGGGCCCTCTACGAGCAGTACTTC
CASSPRLAGALYEQYF
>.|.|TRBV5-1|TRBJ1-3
TGCGCCAGTCGGGGGTTAGGCTCTGGAAACACCATATATTTT
CASRGLGSGNTIYF
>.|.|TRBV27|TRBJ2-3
TGTGCCAGCAGTTCAACGGGATGGGAGGTCCTTAGCACAGATACGCAGTATTTT
CASSSTGWEVLSTDTQYF
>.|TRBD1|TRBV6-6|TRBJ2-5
TGTGCCAGCAGTTACGGGACAGGGGTTACGGAGACCCAGTACTTC
CASSYGTGVTETQYF
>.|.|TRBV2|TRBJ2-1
TGTGCCAGCAGGATGGGCGCTCGAAATGAGCAGTTCTTC
CASRMGARNEQFF
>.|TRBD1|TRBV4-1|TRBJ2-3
TGCGCCAGCAGCCACGTCCCGGGACAGGGATTAAAGGGAAGGGATACGCAGTATTTT
CASSHVPGQGLKGRDTQYF
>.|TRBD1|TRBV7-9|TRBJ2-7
TGTGCCAGCAGCTTACCGAAGACCGGGACAGGGGACCTCTACGAGCAGTACTTC
CASSLPKTGTGDLYEQYF
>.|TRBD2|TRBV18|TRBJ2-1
TGTGCCAGCTCCCCATCTTCAAGCGGGGGGGTGGGCTCCTACAATGAGCAGTTCTTC
CASSPSSSGGVGSYNEQFF
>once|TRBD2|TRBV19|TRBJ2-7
TGTGCCAGTAGTATGAGGGGGACGGACGGACTAGCGGGGTCCTACGAGCAGTACTTC
CASSMRGTDGLAGSYEQYF
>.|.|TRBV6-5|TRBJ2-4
TGTGCCAGCATCTGGCGGGGAAAAAACATTCAGTACTTC
CASIWRGKNIQYF
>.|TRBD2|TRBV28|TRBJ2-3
TGTGCCAGCAGCCCCCGGCTAGCGGGGAGCACAGATACGCAGTATTTT
CASSPRLAGSTDTQYF
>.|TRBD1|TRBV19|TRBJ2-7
TGTGCCAGTAGTTTCTCCGGGACAGGCTACGAGCAGTACTTC
CASSFSGTGYEQYF
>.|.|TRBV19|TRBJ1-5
TGTGCCAGCACAACAGGGATGAAGCAGCCCCAGCATTTT
CASTTGMKQPQHF
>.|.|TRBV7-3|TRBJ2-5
TGTGCCAGCAGCCCCGTGGCGGGACAGACCCAGTACTTC
CASSPVAGQTQYF
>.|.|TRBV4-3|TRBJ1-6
TGCGCCAGCAGCCAATCCAGGGGCGGGTCACCCCTCCACTTT
CASSQSRGGSPLHF